This T cell receptor (beta chain) is from a study of CXCR3-negative and CXCR3-positive naive CD8 T cells. TRB cDNA libraries were made by UMI-labeled 5' RACE. For each CDR3 protein, TCRdb gives one entry from its re-call of the 5' RACE reads, without DNA. The table lists 65,000 to 90,000 distinct CDR3 sequences. Germline V gene lookup returns CDR1 MDHEN and CDR2 SYDVKM. The CDR3 loop spans 14 amino acids. The study, taken as a whole, reports: Naive cells positive for CXCR3 carried more hydrophobic TRB CDR3s than CXCR3-negative ones. Memory CD8+ cells showed much lower diversity, while both naive subsets displayed comparably high diversity.

About this clonotype: The antigen remains undetermined.

This chain links TRBV28 with TRBJ2-5; checking the TCRdb D call of TRBD1 is not possible without DNA. Sequencing was done on a sample of naive CXCR3+ CD8+ T cells from blood. Subset reported: CD45RO-CCR7+CD27+CD95- naive CD8+ T cells expressing CXCR3 (TNR3+). This clonotype originated in a human donor in good health. Some clones in this sample may be carry-over from other donors' samples. CDR3 protein: CASSLSWTGETQYF. Using reference TRBV28 and TRBJ2-5 for the parts outside the CDR3, the full variable domain is DVKVTQSSRYLVKRTGEKVFLECVQDMDHENMFWYRQDPGLGLRLIYFSYDVKMKEKGDIPEGYSVSREKKERFSLILESASTNQTSMYLCASSLSWTGETQYFGPGTRLLVL.